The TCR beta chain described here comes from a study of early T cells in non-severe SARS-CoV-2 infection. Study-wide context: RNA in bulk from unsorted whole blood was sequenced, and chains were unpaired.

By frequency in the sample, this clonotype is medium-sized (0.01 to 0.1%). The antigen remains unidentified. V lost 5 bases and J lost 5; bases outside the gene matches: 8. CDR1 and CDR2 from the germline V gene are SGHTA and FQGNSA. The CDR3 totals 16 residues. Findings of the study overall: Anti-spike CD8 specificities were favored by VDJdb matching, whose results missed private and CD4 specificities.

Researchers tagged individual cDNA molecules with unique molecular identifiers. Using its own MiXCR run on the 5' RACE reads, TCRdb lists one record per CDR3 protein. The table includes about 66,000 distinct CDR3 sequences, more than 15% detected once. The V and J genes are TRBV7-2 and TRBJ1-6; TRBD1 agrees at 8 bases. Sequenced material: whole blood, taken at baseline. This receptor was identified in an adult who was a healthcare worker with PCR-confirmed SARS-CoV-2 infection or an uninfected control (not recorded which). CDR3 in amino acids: CASSPPPRGHNSPLHF. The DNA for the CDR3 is TGTGCCAGCAGCCCACCCCCCAGGGGGCATAATTCACCCCTCCACTTT.